A selection of T cell receptor beta chains follows, all from one sample in a study of cytomegalovirus exposure and HLA in healthy donors. TCRdb keeps only in-frame clones here, not all; method: immunoSEQ multiplex PCR. The table shows 200,000 or so clones, with roughly 80% occurring only once. The source material was PBMCs. The receptor set was obtained from a woman in her late teens or twenties in good health and CMV-seronegative. Each CDR3 is given with its conserved first and last residue. The D gene is left open where the match is weak. Rows give clone size only sometimes, using once, few, many, or a class for an expanded clone.

>NA|TRBJ1-1|TRBD1|TRBV5-1
TGCGCCAGCAGCCTAAACAGGGGCTCCACTGAAGCTTTCTTT
CASSLNRGSTEAFF
>once|TRBJ1-1|NA|TRBV5-1
TGCGCCAGCAGCTTGGTTGGGCAGAGTTACACTGAAGCTTTCTTT
CASSLVGQSYTEAFF
>NA|TRBJ1-1|TRBD1|TRBV12-5
TGTGCTAGTGGAGACAGGGTGAACACTGAAGCTTTCTTT
CASGDRVNTEAFF
>NA|TRBJ2-1|TRBD2|TRBV9
TGTGCCAGCAGCGCCGGGACTAGCAACGATGAGCAGTTCTTC
CASSAGTSNDEQFF
>few|TRBJ1-5|NA|TRBV6-1
TGTGCCAGCAGTGCCACAAGTTGGAGCAATCAGCCCCAGCATTTT
CASSATSWSNQPQHF
>NA|TRBJ1-2|NA|TRBV10-3
TGTGCCATCAGTGAGTCTCCCGCCGGGGGCTATGGCTACACCTTC
CAISESPAGGYGYTF
>NA|TRBJ2-3|NA|TRBV29-1
TGCAGCGCAGTCCCTATAAGCACAGATACGCAGTATTTT
CSAVPISTDTQYF
>NA|TRBJ1-1|NA|TRBV7-9
TGTGCCAGCAGCTTAGCCCTTAACACTGAAGCTTTCTTT
CASSLALNTEAFF
>NA|TRBJ1-2|NA|TRBV6-1
TGTGCCAGCAGTGAAGCGCTTCGGGGGGGCGGAGCAGTCTATGGCTACACCTTC
CASSEALRGGGAVYGYTF
>NA|TRBJ2-7|NA|TRBV27
TGTGCCAGCAGGACCGGGGACTCCTACGAGCAGTACTTC
CASRTGDSYEQYF
>NA|TRBJ2-2|NA|TRBV14
TGTGCCAGCAGACCGGGACATCTCATGGGGGAGCTGTTTTTT
CASRPGHLMGELFF
>once|TRBJ2-7|TRBD1|TRBV30
TGTGCCTGCTCCATCGGACAGGGATCATACGAGCAGTACTTC
CACSIGQGSYEQYF
>NA|TRBJ2-5|TRBD2|TRBV5-1
TGCGCCAGCAGCTCACGCGAGGGAGGGCCTGAGACCCAGTACTTC
CASSSREGGPETQYF
>NA|TRBJ1-5|NA|TRBV7-9
TGTGCCAGCAGCTGGGGCCCGGGCGATCAGCCCCAGCATTTT
CASSWGPGDQPQHF
>NA|TRBJ1-5|NA|TRBV29-1
TGCAGCGTTGGTCCGGGAATCAATCAGCCCCAGCATTTT
CSVGPGINQPQHF
>NA|TRBJ2-3|NA|TRBV4-1
TGCGCCAGCAGCCAAGTGGCGGGACTCCCGGGGGATACGCAGTATTTT
CASSQVAGLPGDTQYF
>NA|TRBJ1-1|TRBD1|TRBV29-1
TGCAGCGTTGAAAAAGGTTGGACAGGCAATGAAGCTTTCTTT
CSVEKGWTGNEAFF
>NA|TRBJ2-7|TRBD1|TRBV11-2
TGTGCCAGCAGCTCCTCTGGGGACAGGGGCCACGAGCAGTACTTC
CASSSSGDRGHEQYF
>NA|TRBJ1-2|NA|TRBV18
TGTGCCAGCTCACCACCCCCTGAAAAGGACTATGGCTACACCTTC
CASSPPPEKDYGYTF
>NA|TRBJ2-7|NA|TRBV5-1
TGCGCCAGCAGCTTAACCCCGGGGGCCTACGAGCAGTACTTC
CASSLTPGAYEQYF
>NA|TRBJ2-2|NA|TRBV6-5
TGTGCCAGCAGAGAAACAGGCCCCCGTGAGCTGTTTTTT
CASRETGPRELFF
>once|TRBJ1-6|NA|TRBV6-1
TGTGCCAGCAATCAGGCGACCTCCTATAATTCACCCCTCCACTTT
CASNQATSYNSPLHF
>NA|TRBJ1-4|NA|TRBV28
TGTGCCAGCAGCCCGTCGGGGGGCTATGAAAAACTGTTTTTT
CASSPSGGYEKLFF
>NA|TRBJ2-3|NA|TRBV28
TGTGCCAGCAGCCCACTAGGGGGGGACGTCACAGATACGCAGTATTTT
CASSPLGGDVTDTQYF
>many|TRBJ2-7|NA|TRBV7-9
TGTGCCAGCAGCATACCTACAGGGATCGGCGAGCAGTACTTC
CASSIPTGIGEQYF
>NA|TRBJ1-1|TRBD1|TRBV29-1
TGCAGCGTTGTGGGACAGCCTAACACTGAAGCTTTCTTT
CSVVGQPNTEAFF
>NA|TRBJ2-7|NA|TRBV18
TGTGCCAGCTCACCGACCCCTGGGTCGGGCTCCGAGCAGTACTTC
CASSPTPGSGSEQYF
>NA|TRBJ1-6|NA|TRBV5-1
TGCGCCAGCAGCGATCTGCCGGGACAAGTTAATTCACCCCTCCACTTT
CASSDLPGQVNSPLHF
>NA|TRBJ2-5|NA|TRBV5-1
TGCGCCAGCAGCTTGGAGTCCGAGACCCAGTACTTC
CASSLESETQYF
>NA|TRBJ1-5|NA|TRBV19
TGTGCCAGTAGTATCATAGGTGGCAATCAGCCCCAGCATTTT
CASSIIGGNQPQHF
>NA|TRBJ1-1|NA|TRBV30
TGTGCCTGGAGGATCCCAGCGAGACTTGAAGCTTTCTTT
CAWRIPARLEAFF
>few|TRBJ2-1|NA|TRBV9
TGTGCCAGCAGCGTAGGAGGGGGTAGTGGACCGTGGGAGCAGTTCTTC
CASSVGGGSGPWEQFF
>once|TRBJ2-2|NA|TRBV2
TGTGCCAGCAGGGGCACCGGGGAGCTGTTTTTT
CASRGTGELFF
>NA|TRBJ1-2|NA|TRBV29-1
TGCAGCGTTGAAGGGCGGACGGATGGCTACACCTTC
CSVEGRTDGYTF
>NA|TRBJ1-4|TRBD1|TRBV4-1
TGCGCCAGCAGCCAATACAGGGGAGGAGCTAATGAAAAACTGTTTTTT
CASSQYRGGANEKLFF
>NA|TRBJ2-6|TRBD1|TRBV7-2
TGTGCCAGCAGTAGGGGGCCTGGGGCCAACGTCCTGACTTTC
CASSRGPGANVLTF
>NA|TRBJ1-3|NA|TRBV30
TGTGCCTGGAGTGGCTCTGGAAACACCATATATTTT
CAWSGSGNTIYF
>few|TRBJ2-1|TRBD2|TRBV29-1
TGCAGCGTTGAGCCCCATTTTTCTAGCGGTTTGAATGAGCAGTTCTTC
CSVEPHFSSGLNEQFF
>NA|TRBJ2-7|TRBD1|TRBV28
TGTGCCAGCAGTTTGAGTATAGGGACAGCTCACTACGAGCAGTACTTC
CASSLSIGTAHYEQYF
>NA|TRBJ1-1|NA|TRBV2
TGTGCCAGCAGTGCCTTGTTGAACACTGAAGCTTTCTTT
CASSALLNTEAFF
>few|TRBJ1-6|NA|TRBV5-1
TGCGCCAGCAGCCTCCAGGAGGATTCACCCCTCCACTTT
CASSLQEDSPLHF
>few|TRBJ2-7|NA|TRBV19
TGTGCCAGTAGTATCAAGTACAGGGTAGGGGAGCAGTACTTC
CASSIKYRVGEQYF
>NA|TRBJ2-7|NA|TRBV10-1
TGCGCCAGCAGTGAGTCCCGGGGGATCTACGAGCAGTACTTC
CASSESRGIYEQYF